This T cell receptor (beta chain) is from a study of shared clonotypes between healthy human individuals. V was pared by 1 base and J by 0 bases, with 13 bases between. Germline assignment: CDR1 MGHRA and CDR2 YSYEKL. The length of the CDR3 is 18 residues. The material for each subset, its genomic DNA, was split evenly across several immunoSEQ plates. Template for every sorted-subset replicate PCR totaled about 200 ng DNA, tens of thousands of T cell genomes. Clones were sequenced by immunoSEQ multiplex PCR, and TCRdb holds only the in-frame ones, with some missing. The data hold about 2.4 million clones, with roughly nine tenths observed a single time.

Sequencing input: naive CD4+ T cells sorted from blood. This sample's subset: CD45RA+ positively selected. The genes are TRBV4-1 and TRBJ1-6, with D maybe TRBD1 (5 bases). This TCR came from a man aged 18 to 30 in good health. In DNA form, the CDR3 reads TGCGCCAGCAGCCAAGGCGGTGGTGGGGGCTCCTATAATTCACCCCTCCACTTT. Residues: CASSQGGGGGSYNSPLHF.